The next 18 T cell receptor beta chains were all read from a single sample in a study of T cell changes during pregnancy in multiple sclerosis. The assay was immunoSEQ multiplex PCR, and TCRdb's table has in-frame clones only and misses some. Of some 25,000 clones listed, more than 75% are singletons. Material: CD4+ T cells from peripheral blood mononuclear cells, obtained in the first trimester of pregnancy. The receptors come from a female donor in good health, enrolled as a control in a pregnancy study.

The V gene is TRBV5-8, the J gene TRBJ2-1; tentative D call: TRBD2 (6 bases). CDR1 and CDR2 (germline): SGHTS, YDEGEE. V shed 2 bases and J shed 9 bases, with 21 bases lying between them. The CDR3 extends over 16 amino acids. CDR3 protein: CASSLVNLAFFSEQFF. The CDR3 nucleotides read TGTGCCAGCAGCTTAGTTAATCTAGCGTTTTTCAGTGAGCAGTTCTTC.

V is TRBV6-5 and J is TRBJ2-7, with a weak D call TRBD1 (8 bases). V was pared by 2 bases and J by 2 bases, with 16 bases between. The CDR3 covers 16 residues. CDR1 and CDR2 (germline): MNHEY, SVGAGI. Here the CDR3 reads CASSYHGQGGTYEQYF. The CDR3 coding sequence is TGTGCCAGCAGTTACCACGGACAGGGAGGGACCTACGAGCAGTACTTC.

V usage is TRBV13 and J usage is TRBJ2-5; 12 bases map to TRBD2. CDR1 and CDR2 from the germline V gene are PRHDT and FYEKMQ (reference sequence). V lost 5 bases and J lost 5; bases outside the gene matches: 15. This CDR3 has 18 residues. CDR3 sequence: CASSPRTSSGRAVETQYF. The DNA for the CDR3 is TGTGCCAGCAGCCCAAGAACGTCTAGCGGGAGGGCCGTGGAGACCCAGTACTTC.

The chain carries TRBV11-2 and TRBJ1-5, with a weak D call TRBD1 (6 bases). Germline V gene sequence: CDR1 SGHAT, CDR2 FQNNGV. The CDR3 length is 15 residues. The V end was cut by 7 bases, the J end by 4 bases, with 17 bases between. In nucleotides, the CDR3 is TGTGCCAGCACCCTTTCTGCGGACAGAAATCAGCCCCAGCATTTT. Translated, it gives CASTLSADRNQPQHF.

The rearrangement uses TRBV4-2 and TRBJ1-2; D remains unclear. The CDR3 runs to 13 residues. The V and J ends lost 4 bases and 4 bases respectively, with 10 bases between them. The germline CDR1 and CDR2 sequences are LGHNA and YNFKEQ. The CDR3 here is CASSPNLGYGYTF. The CDR3 DNA sequence: TGTGCCAGCAGCCCCAACCTCGGCTATGGCTACACCTTC.

This chain links TRBV19 with TRBJ1-3, with 7 bases matching TRBD1. Germline V gene lookup returns CDR1 LNHDA and CDR2 SQIVND (reference sequence). The junction had 11 bases not matched to a gene; V was cut back by 6 bases and J by 0 bases. CDR3 length equals 17 residues. DNA of the CDR3: TGTGCCAGTAGCCTGAGGACAGGTTCTGTCTCTGGAAACACCATATATTTT. This encodes CASSLRTGSVSGNTIYF.

This chain links TRBV19 with TRBJ2-3; 8 bases map to TRBD2. The CDR3 contains 15 residues. Per the germline V gene, CDR1 is LNHDA and CDR2 is SQIVND (reference sequence). With 6 bases clipped from V and 2 bases from J, the junction kept 7 bases outside the gene matches. In DNA form, the CDR3 reads TGTGCCAGTAGCCTACTAGCGGCGATCACAGATACGCAGTATTTT. This encodes CASSLLAAITDTQYF. Based on the CDR3 plus reference TRBV19 and TRBJ2-3, the full variable domain is DGGITQSPKYLFRKEGQNVTLSCEQNLNHDAMYWYRQDPGQGLRLIYYSQIVNDFQKGDIAEGYSVSREKKESFPLTVTSAQKNPTAFYLCASSLLAAITDTQYFGPGTRLTVL.

The rearrangement joins TRBV5-1 to TRBJ2-3; a possible D gene is TRBD2 (5 bases). The CDR3 has 13 amino acids. Germline V gene data show CDR1 as SGHRS and CDR2 as YFSETQ. Trimming took off 4 bases at V and 5 bases at J, with 11 bases between the two ends. The CDR3 reads CASSAAEGDTQYF. For the CDR3, the DNA is TGCGCCAGCAGCGCCGCCGAGGGAGATACGCAGTATTTT.

The genes are TRBV18 and TRBJ1-1; TRBD1 agrees at 7 bases. The V and J ends lost 2 bases and 4 bases, in that order; junction bases with no gene match: 7. The CDR3 runs 15 residues. The germline V gene has CDR1 KGHSH and CDR2 LQKENI. CDR3 nucleotides: TGTGCCAGCTCACCAATGACAGGGCCGGGCACTGAAGCTTTCTTT. It yields the protein CASSPMTGPGTEAFF.

The count of this clone is one. This chain connects TRBV4-1 to TRBJ2-5; 10 bases fit TRBD2. This CDR3 region has 16 residues. Looked up from germline, CDR1 is MGHRA and CDR2 is YSYEKL. The J segment lost 4 bases and the V segment lost 4 bases, leaving 9 bases of the junction unmatched. DNA for the CDR3: TGCGCCAGCAGCCCTCACATACTAGCGGGGTTAGAGACCCAGTACTTC. Translation gives CASSPHILAGLETQYF.

The rearrangement uses TRBV7-3 and TRBJ2-3; 9 bases are a match to TRBD2. With V trimmed by 5 bases and J by 3 bases, 6 bases remained unmatched. The CDR3 extends over 15 amino acids. Germline loops: CDR1 SGHTA, CDR2 FQGTGA. The CDR3 nucleotides are TGTGCCAGCAGCGTTAGCGGGGGCCAGACAGATACGCAGTATTTT. Protein product: CASSVSGGQTDTQYF.

The CDR3 DNA follows: TGCGCCAGCAGCCCGAGCCCGACAGGGGTGGAATCACCCCTCCACTTT. Translating it yields CASSPSPTGVESPLHF. V gene TRBV5-1 combines with J gene TRBJ1-6, with 8 bases matching TRBD1. Germline assignment: CDR1 SGHRS and CDR2 YFSETQ. The length of the CDR3 is 16 residues. V lost 4 bases, J lost 10 bases, and 13 bases stayed unmatched.

The rearrangement joins TRBV18 to TRBJ2-7; D may be TRBD2 (5 bases). Trimming stripped 3 bases from V and 7 bases from J, with 16 bases between. Germline CDR1 and CDR2: KGHSH and LQKENI. The length of the CDR3 is 14 residues. The CDR3 loop reads CASSPPGQTGEQYF. CDR3 DNA sequence: TGTGCCAGCTCACCGCCGGGTCAAACGGGGGAGCAGTACTTC.

V gene TRBV25-1 combines with J gene TRBJ2-2; 12 bases agree with TRBD1. Trimming at V came to 4 bases and at J to 10 bases, leaving 7 bases not matched to a gene. CDR1 is MGHDK and CDR2 is SYGVNS in the germline V gene. The CDR3 sequence is 15 residues long. For the CDR3, the DNA is TGTGCCAGCAGTGTACGGGACAGGGGGCAATCGGAGCTGTTTTTT. It yields the protein CASSVRDRGQSELFF.

The CDR3 region has the DNA TGTGCTAGTGGTCCATACGACAGGCAGCCTCCCTCTGGGGCCAACGTCCTGACTTTC. Translating gives CASGPYDRQPPSGANVLTF. The rearrangement joins TRBV12-5 to TRBJ2-6, with a tentative D call TRBD1 (6 bases). The CDR3 totals 19 residues. V gave up 5 bases and J gave up 0 bases, with 20 bases separating them. The germline gives CDR1 LGHNT, CDR2 FRNRAP.

This clone has only one observation. The chain couples TRBV4-1 to TRBJ1-5, with D maybe TRBD1 (5 bases). Per the germline V gene, CDR1 is MGHRA and CDR2 is YSYEKL. V shed 4 bases and J shed 4 bases, with 17 bases lying between them. This CDR3 is 16 amino acids long. The CDR3 here is CASSLLALGGNQPQHF. The CDR3 coding sequence is TGCGCCAGCAGCCTTCTTGCCCTCGGGGGGAATCAGCCCCAGCATTTT.

V is TRBV7-9 and J is TRBJ2-7, with a possible D match to TRBD1 (6 bases). This CDR3 comprises 17 residues. V lost 5 bases and J 0 bases, leaving 20 bases between the germline ends. Germline CDR1 and CDR2: SEHNR and FQNEAQ (reference sequence). CDR3 in DNA: TGTGCCAGCAGCCCTATATTGCGAATGGACAGCTCCTACGAGCAGTACTTC. Residues: CASSPILRMDSSYEQYF.

The chain couples TRBV18 to TRBJ2-7, with TRBD2 matching over 7 bases. This CDR3 spans 17 amino acids. V dropped 3 bases and J dropped 5; count of bases not matched to a gene: 16. CDR1 is KGHSH, CDR2 LQKENI, per germline. Here the CDR3 reads CASSPFTWGGEGNEQYF. The DNA for the CDR3 is TGTGCCAGCTCACCTTTCACCTGGGGGGGTGAGGGGAACGAGCAGTACTTC.